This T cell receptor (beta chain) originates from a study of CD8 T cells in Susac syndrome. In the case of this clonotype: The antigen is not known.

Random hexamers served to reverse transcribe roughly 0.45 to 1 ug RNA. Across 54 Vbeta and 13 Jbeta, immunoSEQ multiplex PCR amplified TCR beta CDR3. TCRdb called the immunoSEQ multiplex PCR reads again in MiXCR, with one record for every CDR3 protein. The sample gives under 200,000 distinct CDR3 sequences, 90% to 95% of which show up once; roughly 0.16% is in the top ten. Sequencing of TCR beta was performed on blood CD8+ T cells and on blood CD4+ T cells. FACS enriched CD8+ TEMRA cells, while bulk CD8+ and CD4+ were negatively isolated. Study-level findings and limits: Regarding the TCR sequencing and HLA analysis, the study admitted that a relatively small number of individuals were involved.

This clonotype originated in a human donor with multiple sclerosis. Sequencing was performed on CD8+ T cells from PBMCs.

Here the CDR3 DNA reads TGTGCCAGCAGCCGCCGAGGGGGTAATGAAAAACTGTTTTTT. Residues: CASSRRGGNEKLFF. The chain uses TRBV3-1 and TRBJ1-4; possible D gene TRBD1, 6 bases. The CDR3 is made up of 14 amino acids. V lost 4 bases and J lost 4, with 10 bases in between. Germline V gives CDR1 LGHDT, CDR2 YNNKEL (reference sequence).